These 4 T cell receptor beta chains share one sample of origin, sequenced in a study of blood T cell repertoires in COVID-19. Produced via immunoSEQ multiplex PCR; TCRdb's table is partial and in-frame only. Of 100,000 or so clones in the sample, almost 80% were seen once. The sample consisted of peripheral blood. These receptor sequences come from a man aged 70-80 years with active or convalescent COVID-19.

The gene calls are TRBV29-1 and TRBJ2-7; tentative D call: TRBD2 (5 bases). This CDR3 contains 13 residues. V was clipped by 4 bases and J by 2 bases, with 12 bases between them. Germline CDR1 and CDR2: SQVTM and ANQGSEA. The CDR3 DNA reads TGCAGCGTTGTTAGGACTGGAGCCTACGAGCAGTACTTC. It is translated as CSVVRTGAYEQYF.

The CDR3 DNA sequence: TGTGCCAGCAGCCCTGTGGGGCTAGATACGCAGTATTTT. It yields the protein CASSPVGLDTQYF. J is TRBJ2-3 and V is TRBV7-2, with D possibly being TRBD1 (5 bases). The germline V and J ends were trimmed by 5 bases and 5 bases, with 11 bases remaining between them. In germline, CDR1 is SGHTA, CDR2 FQGNSA. This CDR3 is built from 13 residues.

The CDR3 loop is CASSWVKGEGNQPQHF. In DNA, the CDR3 is TGTGCCAGCAGCTGGGTGAAAGGGGAGGGCAATCAGCCCCAGCATTTT. The chain has TRBV5-8 and TRBJ1-5, with D perhaps matching TRBD1 (5 bases). The V end lost 3 bases, the J end lost 2 bases, and 15 bases lay between the germline ends. Germline V gene data show CDR1 as SGHTS and CDR2 as YDEGEE. This CDR3 is 16 amino acids long.

The chain recombines TRBV19 with TRBJ1-4, with TRBD1 identical over 9 bases. CDR1 and CDR2 (germline): LNHDA, SQIVND (reference sequence). The CDR3 length is 17 residues. Trimming at V came to 10 bases and at J to 6 bases, leaving 18 bases not matched to a gene. For the CDR3, the DNA is TGTGCCATCCCGCCCCGGGACAGGGTAGGGGGGCATGAAAAACTGTTTTTT. Translating gives CAIPPRDRVGGHEKLFF.